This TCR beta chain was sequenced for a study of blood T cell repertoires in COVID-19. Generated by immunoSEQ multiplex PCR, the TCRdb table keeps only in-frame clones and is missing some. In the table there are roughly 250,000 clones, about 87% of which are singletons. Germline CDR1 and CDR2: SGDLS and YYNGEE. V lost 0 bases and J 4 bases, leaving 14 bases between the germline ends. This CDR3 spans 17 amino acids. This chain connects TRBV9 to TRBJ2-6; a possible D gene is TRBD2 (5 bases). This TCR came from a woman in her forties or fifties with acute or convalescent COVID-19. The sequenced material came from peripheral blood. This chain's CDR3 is CASSVGMGRAGANVLTF. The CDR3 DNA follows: TGTGCCAGCAGCGTAGGTATGGGGAGAGCCGGGGCCAACGTCCTGACTTTC.